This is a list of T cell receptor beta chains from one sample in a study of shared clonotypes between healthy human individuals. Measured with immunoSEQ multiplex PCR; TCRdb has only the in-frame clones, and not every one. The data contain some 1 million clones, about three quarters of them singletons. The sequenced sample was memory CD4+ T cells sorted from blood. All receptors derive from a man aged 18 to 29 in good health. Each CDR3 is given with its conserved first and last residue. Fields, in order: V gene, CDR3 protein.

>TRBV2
CASTGQGGNSPLHF
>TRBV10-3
CAIRKAGTALSGNTIYF
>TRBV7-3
CASSLEQGYGYTF
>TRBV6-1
CASSGIAGSYNEQFF
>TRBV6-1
CASSGRTVGNTIYF
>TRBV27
CASSPSTRSGITDTQYF
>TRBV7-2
CASSFRDGRQETQYF
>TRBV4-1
CASSPTGAVLSTDTQYF
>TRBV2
CASSRDRDQPQHF
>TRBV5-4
CASSLGGRSSYEQYF
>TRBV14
CASSRRTGGALQETQYF
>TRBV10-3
CAISESEAGGRNEQFF
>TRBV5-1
CASSVGTNTEAFF
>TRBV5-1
CASSLEAGQGYEQYF
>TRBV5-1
CASSLLNSGTGPYNEQFF
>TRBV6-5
CASSYASGNTGELFF
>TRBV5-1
CASSHRKLWPPGIGSGSSYNEQFF
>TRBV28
CASSSQGIPDTQYF
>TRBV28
CASSRRLGEQETQYF
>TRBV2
CASRTDRVNEKLFF
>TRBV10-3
CAIRSTGELFF
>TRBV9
CASYRSAPSSYEQYF
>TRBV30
CAYYPGQLSGNTIYF
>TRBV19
CASRGDRENEQFF
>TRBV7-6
CASSSGPAGELFF
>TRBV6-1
CASSEEEGDSLFNSPLHF
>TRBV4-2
CASSQERGGGTKNIQYF
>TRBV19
CASSIRELGSYNEQFF
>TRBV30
CAWNYRGNEKLFF
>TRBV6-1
CASSEAWANTEAFF
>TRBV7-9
CASSLLRTSGNQETQYF
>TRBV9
CASSVGLAVYQETQYF
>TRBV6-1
CASERTVNSGYTF
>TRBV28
CASSLVTKTSVFDTQYF
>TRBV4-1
CASRATGGPNQPQHF
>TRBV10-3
CATTVGGPNTGELFF
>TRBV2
CASSETGWEQYF
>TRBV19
CASSMQQETQYF
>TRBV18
CASSPERTEAFF
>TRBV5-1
CASSLAFGQANTGELFF
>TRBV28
CASSRGGFNTEAFF
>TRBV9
CASSASQASYEQYF
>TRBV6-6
CASSYKDFDQPQHF
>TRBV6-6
CAGRTVEEGYTF
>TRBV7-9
CASSGRVQAFF
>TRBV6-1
CASSDGLAGVETQYF
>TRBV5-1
CASSLERSASGRETQYF
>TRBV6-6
CASSYRQTNTEAFF
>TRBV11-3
CASSPRTGELFF
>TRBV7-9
CASGTGLLGLAGRSDTQYF
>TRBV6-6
CASSYNIGEQYF
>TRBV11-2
CASSLAGGPGEQYF
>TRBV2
CASQSGPWGYTF
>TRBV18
CASSQGPYEQYF
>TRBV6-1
CASRGEQVPGHEQYF
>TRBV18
CASSPRGQEQETQYF
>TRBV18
CASSPWTSGSTYEQYF
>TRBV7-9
CASSLGYYPPNTGELFF
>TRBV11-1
CASSLARGTDTQYF